These 20 T cell receptor beta chains share one sample of origin, sequenced in a study of cytomegalovirus exposure and HLA in healthy donors. PCR involved 60 Vbeta and 13 Jbeta primers. Method: immunoSEQ multiplex PCR; TCRdb's copy keeps in-frame clones and lacks some. The table has some 130,000 clones, approximately 61% seen once; the top ten hold 1.5% to 2%. The source material was PBMCs. Receptor source: a man aged 30 to 39 in good health and CMV-seropositive.

This clone was seen just once. This sequence joins TRBV18 and TRBJ2-3; TRBD2 agrees at 7 bases. Germline CDR1 and CDR2: KGHSH and LQKENI. The CDR3 runs 17 residues. Trimming took 1 base from V and 10 from J; bases not matched to a gene: 17. In DNA form, the CDR3 reads TGTGCCAGCTCACCACTTCCTAGTGCGGGAGACCCACCTCCGCAGTATTTT. Translation gives CASSPLPSAGDPPPQYF.

V is TRBV7-3 and J is TRBJ2-3, with D tentatively TRBD2 (5 bases). Germline values: CDR1 SGHTA, CDR2 FQGTGA. V lost 1 base and J lost 2, with 10 bases in between. The CDR3 is 15 amino acids. DNA of the CDR3: TGTGCCAGCAGCTTAAGCGGGCCTAACACAGATACGCAGTATTTT. The encoded protein is CASSLSGPNTDTQYF. The full variable domain, rest sourced from reference TRBV7-3 and TRBJ2-3, is GAGVSQTPSNKVTEKGKYVELRCDPISGHTALYWYRQSLGQGPEFLIYFQGTGAADDSGLPNDRFFAVRPEGSVSTLKIQRTERGDSAVYLCASSLSGPNTDTQYFGPGTRLTVL.

The gene calls are TRBV6-4 and TRBJ2-1, with 7 bases fitting TRBD2. The germline gives CDR1 MRHNA, CDR2 SNTAGT. Losses at the gene ends were 2 bases for V and 0 bases for J; bases not matched to a gene: 4. There are 16 residues in the CDR3. The CDR3 bases are TGTGCCAGCAGTGACACCAGCGGGACCTCCTACAATGAGCAGTTCTTC. Translating gives CASSDTSGTSYNEQFF.

The rearrangement uses TRBV25-1 and TRBJ2-3, with 7 positions matching TRBD2. CDR3 length equals 14 residues. Trimming cost V 1 base and J 9 bases; bases outside gene matches: 7. Germline values: CDR1 MGHDK, CDR2 SYGVNS. CDR3 nucleotide sequence: TGTGCCAGCAGTGAATCTGGGGGGGATGCAACGCAGTATTTT. It yields the protein CASSESGGDATQYF.

This clone was seen only once. This chain joins TRBV18 and TRBJ2-7; 7 bases fit TRBD1. Per the germline V gene, CDR1 is KGHSH and CDR2 is LQKENI. This CDR3 region has 15 residues. The junction had 8 bases not matched to a gene; V was cut back by 6 bases and J by 0 bases. CDR3 coding DNA: TGTGCCAGCTCCCTCGCCCCAGGGGGCTCCTACGAGCAGTACTTC. Protein product: CASSLAPGGSYEQYF.

The chain couples TRBV14 to TRBJ2-7; maybe TRBD2 (6 bases). V lost 3 bases to trimming and J lost 2 bases, with 14 bases between them. There are 15 residues in the CDR3. CDR1 is SGHDN and CDR2 is FVKESK in the germline V gene. The CDR3, as DNA: TGTGCCAGCAGCCACGGCGGGACTGTTGCCTACGAGCAGTACTTC. Amino acid sequence: CASSHGGTVAYEQYF.

The chain employs TRBV7-9 and TRBJ1-5; possibly TRBD1 for D (6 bases). The CDR3 sequence is 19 residues long. Looked up from germline, CDR1 is SEHNR and CDR2 is FQNEAQ (reference sequence). V lost 3 bases to trimming and J lost 4 bases, with 25 bases between them. The CDR3 coding sequence is TGTGCCAGCAGCTTCGGGCCCCAGCAGGGGCTGGGTCGGAATCAGCCCCAGCATTTT. It specifies CASSFGPQQGLGRNQPQHF.

This clone is a singleton in its sample. V is TRBV28 and J is TRBJ2-5; D might be TRBD2 (5 bases). This CDR3 is 13 amino acids long. Germline V gene data show CDR1 as MDHEN and CDR2 as SYDVKM. V gave up 2 bases and J gave up 2 bases, with 6 bases separating them. The CDR3 region is CASSLPGQETQYF. The CDR3 nucleotides are TGTGCCAGCAGTTTACCGGGGCAAGAGACCCAGTACTTC.

The chain carries TRBV5-4 and TRBJ2-5; TRBD1 matches 12 bases. Germline trimming cut 5 bases from V and 4 bases from J; bases unmatched to any gene: 3. CDR3 length: 14 residues. The germline V gene has CDR1 SGHNT and CDR2 YYREEE (reference sequence). This CDR3 is CASRRDRGPETQYF. The CDR3 nucleotides read TGTGCCAGCAGGCGGGACAGGGGGCCAGAGACCCAGTACTTC. The full variable domain, rest sourced from reference TRBV5-4 and TRBJ2-5, is ETGVTQSPTHLIKTRGQQVTLRCSSQSGHNTVSWYQQALGQGPQFIFQYYREEENGRGNFPPRFSGLQFPNYSSELNVNALELDDSALYLCASRRDRGPETQYFGPGTRLLVL.

This rearrangement joins TRBV27 to TRBJ2-7; 11 positions agree with TRBD2. The CDR3 extends over 15 amino acids. V gave up 6 bases and J gave up 1 base; unmatched junction bases: 5. Germline V lookup: CDR1 MNHEY, CDR2 SMNVEV (reference sequence). CDR3 residues: CASRTGLAESYEQYF. In nucleotides, the CDR3 is TGTGCCAGCAGAACGGGACTAGCGGAGTCCTACGAGCAGTACTTC.

The rearrangement joins TRBV11-3 to TRBJ2-5, with D perhaps matching TRBD1 (6 bases). The CDR3 extends over 15 amino acids. With 1 base removed from V and 2 bases from J, the gap between germline ends came to 11 bases. In germline, CDR1 is SGHNT, CDR2 YENEEA. CDR3 in DNA: TGTGCCAGCAGCTTAGCGGGGACATATCAAGAGACCCAGTACTTC. Encoded protein: CASSLAGTYQETQYF.

CDR3 amino acids: CASSLIGEGQNTEAFF. The CDR3 nucleotides are TGTGCCAGCAGCTTGATAGGGGAGGGTCAGAACACTGAAGCTTTCTTT. This chain links TRBV5-6 with TRBJ1-1, with D perhaps matching TRBD1 (5 bases). The CDR3 is 16 amino acids. Looked up from germline, CDR1 is SGHDT and CDR2 is YYEEEE. V lost 1 base and J lost 1, with 14 bases in between.

The chain links TRBV9 to TRBJ2-7, with D possibly TRBD2 on 6 matching bases. The CDR3 runs 15 residues. Trimming took 4 bases from V and 0 from J, leaving 14 bases between them. Germline-derived CDR1 and CDR2 are SGDLS and YYNGEE. The CDR3 nucleotides read TGTGCCAGCAGCCCGAATCGGGGGTTCTCCTACGAGCAGTACTTC. Translation: CASSPNRGFSYEQYF. Together with reference TRBV9 and TRBJ2-7, the CDR3 gives the full variable domain: DSGVTQTPKHLITATGQRVTLRCSPRSGDLSVYWYQQSLDQGLQFLIQYYNGEERAKGNILERFSAQQFPDLHSELNLSSLELGDSALYFCASSPNRGFSYEQYFGPGTRLTVT.

The J gene is TRBJ1-2, the V gene TRBV10-3; 9 bases fit TRBD1. The germline gives CDR1 ENHRY, CDR2 SYGVKD. This CDR3 has 14 residues. V shed 4 bases, J shed 6 bases, and the junction held 6 bases outside the gene matches. CDR3: CAISGGGTGHGYTF. Here the CDR3 DNA reads TGTGCCATCAGTGGGGGAGGGACAGGGCATGGCTACACCTTC.

This clone was recorded a few times. The chain joins TRBV7-9 to TRBJ1-2; D not resolved. The CDR3 spans 15 residues. The germline CDR1 and CDR2 sequences are SEHNR and FQNEAQ (reference sequence). Between the trimmed V and J ends, which lost 0 bases and 2 bases, there was a span of 10 bases. CDR3 amino acids: CASSLAETRNYGYTF. CDR3 in DNA: TGTGCCAGCAGCTTAGCAGAAACGAGGAACTATGGCTACACCTTC. Using reference TRBV7-9 and TRBJ1-2 for the parts outside the CDR3, the full variable domain is DTGVSQNPRHKITKRGQNVTFRCDPISEHNRLYWYRQTLGQGPEFLTYFQNEAQLEKSRLLSDRFSAERPKGSFSTLEIQRTEQGDSAMYLCASSLAETRNYGYTFGSGTRLTVV.

This clone came up once. The genes are TRBV27 and TRBJ2-5, with 7 positions matching TRBD1. This CDR3 is 14 amino acids long. From germline, CDR1 is MNHEY and CDR2 SMNVEV (reference sequence). V was pared by 6 bases and J by 5 bases, with 9 bases of the junction left unmatched. This CDR3 reads CASRMTGFAETQYF. CDR3 nucleotide sequence: TGTGCCAGCAGGATGACAGGGTTTGCGGAGACCCAGTACTTC.

This clone has only a few counts. The V gene is TRBV18, the J gene TRBJ2-7; 8 nucleotides agree with TRBD1. The CDR3 covers 18 residues. Germline CDR1 is KGHSH and CDR2 is LQKENI. Unmatched junction bases numbered 16, after V lost 6 bases and J lost 0 bases. The CDR3 loop is CASSDQWSGQGLSYEQYF. In DNA form, the CDR3 reads TGTGCCAGCTCCGACCAGTGGTCAGGACAGGGCCTCTCCTACGAGCAGTACTTC.

The chain links TRBV5-8 to TRBJ1-1; D unresolved. This CDR3 is 14 amino acids long. V lost 4 bases to trimming and J lost 0 bases, with 10 bases between them. Looked up from germline, CDR1 is SGHTS and CDR2 is YDEGEE. The CDR3 region has the DNA TGTGCCAGCAGCCCCACTAGGGTGAACACTGAAGCTTTCTTT. Amino acid sequence: CASSPTRVNTEAFF.

The rearrangement uses TRBV18 and TRBJ1-4; possible D gene TRBD1, 5 bases. V lost 5 bases and J 0 bases, leaving 10 bases between the germline ends. The CDR3 covers 15 residues. Per germline, CDR1 KGHSH and CDR2 LQKENI. The CDR3 region is CASSSRQTTNEKLFF. CDR3 nucleotide sequence: TGTGCCAGCTCATCAAGACAGACAACTAATGAAAAACTGTTTTTT.

The genes are TRBV6-1 and TRBJ2-3; 9 bases line up with TRBD1. V lost 5 bases, J lost 4 bases, and 7 bases stayed unmatched. CDR3 length: 15 residues. Germline loops: CDR1 MNHNS, CDR2 SASEGT. This CDR3 is CASSFRTGESDTQYF. The CDR3 bases are TGTGCCAGCAGTTTTCGGACAGGGGAGTCAGATACGCAGTATTTT.